Listed below are T cell receptor beta chains from one sample, sequenced in a study of blood T cell repertoires in COVID-19. The protocol was immunoSEQ multiplex PCR, while the TCRdb copy is restricted to in-frame clones and leaves out a portion. This table holds 180,000 or so clones, 70% to 80% found once. The sequencing sample was made of peripheral blood. The receptors here all came from a middle-aged man who had recovered from COVID-19. CDR3s include the opening cysteine and the closing phenylalanine or tryptophan. D genes are given only for firm matches. Expanded clones get a size class; other rows say once, few or many, or leave the size out.

.,TRBJ2-1,.,TRBV24-1,TGTGCCACCAGTGATTTGTATCACAATGAGCAGTTCTTC,CATSDLYHNEQFF
TRBD1,TRBJ1-1,.,TRBV10-3,TGTGCCACATATCCCTACAGGGGGCGCGAGAACACTGAAGCTTTCTTT,CATYPYRGRENTEAFF
.,TRBJ2-7,.,TRBV3-1/TRBV3-2,TGTGCCAGCAGCCAAGTTGGAGTCTACGAGCAGTACTTC,CASSQVGVYEQYF
.,TRBJ1-1,few,TRBV19,TGTGCCAGTACCAAGATCTGGGGGGGGGATTACACTGAAGCTTTCTTT,CASTKIWGGDYTEAFF
.,TRBJ1-1,.,TRBV21-1,TGTGCCAGCAGCAAAGATATTCTATTCGGGTCGAACACTGAAGCTTTCTTT,CASSKDILFGSNTEAFF
.,TRBJ2-5,.,TRBV19,TGTGCCAGTAGTACCCTCGGTCGAACCCAGTACTTC,CASSTLGRTQYF
TRBD2,TRBJ2-1,few,TRBV5-1,TGCGCCAGCAGCTTGGAGGCCAGCGGGAGACCCTACAATGAGCAGTTCTTC,CASSLEASGRPYNEQFF
.,TRBJ1-3,.,TRBV5-1,TGCGCCAGCAGCTTGGAACCTCTCTACTCTGGAAACACCATATATTTT,CASSLEPLYSGNTIYF
.,TRBJ2-6,few,TRBV6-1,TGTGCCAGCAGTGAACTCTCTGGGGCCAACGTCCTGACTTTC,CASSELSGANVLTF
TRBD2,TRBJ2-7,.,TRBV6-5,TGTGCCAGCAGTACCGGACTAGGGTCTTACGAGCAGTACTTC,CASSTGLGSYEQYF
.,TRBJ1-1,once,TRBV30,TGTGCCTGGAGCCACGACCGGTTTAGGGGAAACACTGAAGCTTTCTTT,CAWSHDRFRGNTEAFF
TRBD1,TRBJ2-7,many,TRBV30,TGTGCCTGGAGTGTAGGTAACAGGGGATCCTACGAGCAGTACTTC,CAWSVGNRGSYEQYF
.,TRBJ1-3,few,TRBV9,TGTGCCAGCAGCGAGGGGGACACTGGAAACACCATATATTTT,CASSEGDTGNTIYF
TRBD1,TRBJ2-7,.,TRBV28,TGTGCCAGCATCAGCGGACAGGATTCCTACGAGCAGTACTTC,CASISGQDSYEQYF
TRBD2,TRBJ2-1,.,TRBV2,TGTGCCAGCAAGGAACCGGGACTAGCGGATTACAATGAGCAGTTCTTC,CASKEPGLADYNEQFF